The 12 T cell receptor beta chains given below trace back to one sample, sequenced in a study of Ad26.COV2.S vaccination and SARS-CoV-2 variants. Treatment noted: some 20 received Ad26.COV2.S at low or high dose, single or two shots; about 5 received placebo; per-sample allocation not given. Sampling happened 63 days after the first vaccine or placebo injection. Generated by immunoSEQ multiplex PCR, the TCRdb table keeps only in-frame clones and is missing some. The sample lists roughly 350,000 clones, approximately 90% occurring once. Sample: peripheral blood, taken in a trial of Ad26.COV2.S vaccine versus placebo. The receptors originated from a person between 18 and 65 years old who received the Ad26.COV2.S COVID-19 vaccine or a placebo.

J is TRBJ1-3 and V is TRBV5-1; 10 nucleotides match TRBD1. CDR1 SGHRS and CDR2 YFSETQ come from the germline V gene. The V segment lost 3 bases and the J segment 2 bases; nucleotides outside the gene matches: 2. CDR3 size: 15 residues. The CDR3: CASSWGTGAGNTIYF. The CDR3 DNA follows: TGCGCCAGCAGCTGGGGGACAGGGGCTGGAAACACCATATATTTT.

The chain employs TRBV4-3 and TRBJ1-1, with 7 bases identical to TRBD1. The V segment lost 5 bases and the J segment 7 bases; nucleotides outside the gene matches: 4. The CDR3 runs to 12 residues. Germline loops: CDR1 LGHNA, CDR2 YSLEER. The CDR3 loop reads CASSNDRVEAFF. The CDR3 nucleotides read TGCGCCAGCAGCAACGACAGGGTTGAAGCTTTCTTT.

In DNA, the CDR3 is TGTGCCAGCTCACCCGAACAGGGGGATACTAATGAAAAACTGTTTTTT. It translates to CASSPEQGDTNEKLFF. J is TRBJ1-4 and V is TRBV18; 8 positions match TRBD1. The V gene end was trimmed by 3 bases and the J gene end by 2 bases; junction bases not matched to a gene: 5. Germline V gene data show CDR1 as KGHSH and CDR2 as LQKENI. The CDR3 runs to 16 residues.

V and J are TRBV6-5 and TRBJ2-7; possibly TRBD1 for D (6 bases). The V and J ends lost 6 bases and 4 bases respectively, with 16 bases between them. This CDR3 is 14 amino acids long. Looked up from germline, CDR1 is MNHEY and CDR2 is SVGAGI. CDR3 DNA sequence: TGTGCCAGCAGGACCACAGGGAGAACTTACGAGCAGTACTTC. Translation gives CASRTTGRTYEQYF.

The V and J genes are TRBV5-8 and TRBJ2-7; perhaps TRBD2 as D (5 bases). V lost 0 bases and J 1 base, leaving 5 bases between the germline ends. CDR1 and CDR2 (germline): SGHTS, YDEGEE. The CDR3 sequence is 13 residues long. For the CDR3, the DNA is TGTGCCAGCAGCTTGGGGGAGTCCTACGAGCAGTACTTC. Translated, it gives CASSLGESYEQYF.

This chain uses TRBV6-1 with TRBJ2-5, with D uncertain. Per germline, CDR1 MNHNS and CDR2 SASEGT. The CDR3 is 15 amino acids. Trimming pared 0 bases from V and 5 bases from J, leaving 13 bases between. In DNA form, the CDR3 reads TGTGCCAGCAGTGAAGCCAGCACGGAAGGGGAGACCCAGTACTTC. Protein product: CASSEASTEGETQYF.

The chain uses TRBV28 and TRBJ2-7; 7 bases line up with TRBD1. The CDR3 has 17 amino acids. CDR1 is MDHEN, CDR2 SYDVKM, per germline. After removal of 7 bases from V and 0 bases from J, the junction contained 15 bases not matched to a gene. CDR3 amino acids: CASKSDFQTGYSYEQYF. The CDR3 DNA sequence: TGTGCCAGCAAGTCTGATTTTCAGACAGGGTACTCCTACGAGCAGTACTTC.

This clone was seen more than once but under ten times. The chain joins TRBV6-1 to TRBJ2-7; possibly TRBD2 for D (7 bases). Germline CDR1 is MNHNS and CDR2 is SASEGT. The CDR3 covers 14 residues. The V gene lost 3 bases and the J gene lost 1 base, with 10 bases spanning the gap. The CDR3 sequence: CASSEGGASYEQYF. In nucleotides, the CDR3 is TGTGCCAGCAGTGAGGGGGGGGCGTCCTACGAGCAGTACTTC.

The CDR3 nucleotides are TGTGCCAGCACCCTACGGGGGCGAGGCACAGATACGCAGTATTTT. Translated, it gives CASTLRGRGTDTQYF. The V gene is TRBV27, the J gene TRBJ2-3; D might be TRBD1 or TRBD2, each matching 6 bases. V was pared by 7 bases and J by 1 base, with 15 bases between. Germline V CDR1 and CDR2: MNHEY, SMNVEV (reference sequence). The CDR3 is 15 amino acids.

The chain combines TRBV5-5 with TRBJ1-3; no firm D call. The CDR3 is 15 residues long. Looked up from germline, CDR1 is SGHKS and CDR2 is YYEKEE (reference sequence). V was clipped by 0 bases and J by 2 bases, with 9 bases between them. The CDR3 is CASSLGPGPGNTIYF. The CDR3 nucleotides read TGTGCCAGCAGCTTGGGACCAGGTCCTGGAAACACCATATATTTT.

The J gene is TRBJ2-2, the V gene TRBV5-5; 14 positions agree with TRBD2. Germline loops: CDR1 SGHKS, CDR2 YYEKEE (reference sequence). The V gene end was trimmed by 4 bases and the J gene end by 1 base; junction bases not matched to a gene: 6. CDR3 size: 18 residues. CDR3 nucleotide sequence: TGTGCCAGCAGCCCAAGAGGACTAGCGGGAGGGAACACCGGGGAGCTGTTTTTT. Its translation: CASSPRGLAGGNTGELFF.

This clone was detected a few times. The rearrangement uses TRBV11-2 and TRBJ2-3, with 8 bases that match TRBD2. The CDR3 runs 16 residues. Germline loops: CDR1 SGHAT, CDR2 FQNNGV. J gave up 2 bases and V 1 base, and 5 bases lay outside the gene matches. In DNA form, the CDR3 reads TGTGCCAGCAGCTTAGCCACTAGCGGACCCACAGATACGCAGTATTTT. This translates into CASSLATSGPTDTQYF.